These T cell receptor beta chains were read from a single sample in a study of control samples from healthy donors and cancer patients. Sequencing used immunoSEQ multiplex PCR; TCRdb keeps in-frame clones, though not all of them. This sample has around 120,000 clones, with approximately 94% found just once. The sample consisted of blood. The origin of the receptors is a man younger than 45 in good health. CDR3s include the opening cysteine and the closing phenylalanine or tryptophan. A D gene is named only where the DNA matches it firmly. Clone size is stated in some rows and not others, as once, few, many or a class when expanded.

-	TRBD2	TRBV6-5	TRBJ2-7	CASSLAGGTYEQYF	TGTGCCAGCAGCCTTGCGGGGGGAACCTACGAGCAGTACTTC
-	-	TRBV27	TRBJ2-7	CASSLSASYEQYF	TGTGCCAGCAGTTTATCGGCTTCCTACGAGCAGTACTTC
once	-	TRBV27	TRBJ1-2	CASSKGMGNSGYTF	TGTGCCAGCAGTAAGGGGATGGGGAACTCTGGCTACACCTTC
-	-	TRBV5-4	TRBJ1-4	CASSPGGVQAGTNEKLFF	TGTGCCAGCAGCCCCGGGGGGGTGCAAGCAGGGACTAATGAAAAACTGTTTTTT
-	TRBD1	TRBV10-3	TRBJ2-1	CAISPTGDEQFF	TGTGCCATCAGTCCGACAGGGGATGAGCAGTTCTTC
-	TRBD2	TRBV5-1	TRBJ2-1	CASTLGWGGYNEQFF	TGCGCCAGCACCCTTGGGTGGGGGGGCTACAATGAGCAGTTCTTC
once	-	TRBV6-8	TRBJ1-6	CASSSKIDRVSPLHF	TGTGCCAGCAGTTCGAAAATCGACAGAGTCTCACCCCTCCACTTT
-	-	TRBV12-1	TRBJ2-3	CASSSQRGGRKTDTQYF	TGTGCCAGCAGCTCCCAGCGGGGGGGCCGGAAAACAGATACGCAGTATTTT
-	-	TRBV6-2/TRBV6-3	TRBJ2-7	CASSFEYSYEQYF	TGTGCCAGCAGTTTCGAATACTCCTACGAGCAGTACTTC
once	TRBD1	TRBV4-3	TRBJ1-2	CASSQATGGYYGYTF	TGCGCCAGCAGCCAAGCGACAGGGGGCTACTATGGCTACACCTTC
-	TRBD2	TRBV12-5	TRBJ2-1	CASDHLLAEDNEQFF	TGTGCTAGTGACCACCTACTAGCGGAGGACAATGAGCAGTTCTTC
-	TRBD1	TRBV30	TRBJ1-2	CAWTGGPYGYTF	TGTGCCTGGACAGGGGGCCCCTATGGCTACACCTTC
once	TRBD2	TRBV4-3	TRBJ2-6	CASSQESPAGGAGANVLTF	TGCGCCAGCAGCCAAGAATCTCCAGCGGGGGGGGCTGGGGCCAACGTCCTGACTTTC
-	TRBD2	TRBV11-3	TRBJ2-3	CASSSGLAGSTDTQYF	TGTGCCAGCAGTTCCGGACTAGCGGGGAGCACAGATACGCAGTATTTT
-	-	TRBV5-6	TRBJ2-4	CASSLVSIAKNIQYF	TGTGCCAGCAGCTTGGTCTCAATAGCCAAAAACATTCAGTACTTC
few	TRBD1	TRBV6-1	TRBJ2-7	CASSDPGQGDEQYF	TGTGCCAGCAGTGACCCGGGACAGGGGGACGAGCAGTACTTC
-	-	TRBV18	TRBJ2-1	CASSPPPARSYNEQFF	TGTGCCAGCTCACCACCGCCTGCCCGGTCCTACAATGAGCAGTTCTTC
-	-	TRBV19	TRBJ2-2	CATQGMRDLDTGELFF	TGTGCCACCCAGGGGATGAGGGATTTGGACACCGGGGAGCTGTTTTTT
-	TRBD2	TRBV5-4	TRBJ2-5	CASREGGGQETQYF	TGTGCCAGCAGGGAGGGCGGGGGGCAAGAGACCCAGTACTTC
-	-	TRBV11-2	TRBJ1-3	CASRQPSSGNTIYF	TGTGCCAGCAGACAACCATCCTCTGGAAACACCATATATTTT
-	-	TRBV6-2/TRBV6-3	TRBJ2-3	CASSFLLGADTQYF	TGTGCCAGCAGTTTCTTGCTCGGTGCAGATACGCAGTATTTT
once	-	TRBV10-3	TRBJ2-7	CAISAEFGTGPLGAREQYF	TGTGCCATCAGTGCGGAATTCGGGACTGGTCCTTTGGGGGCAAGGGAGCAGTACTTC
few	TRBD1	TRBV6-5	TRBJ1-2	CASSYLKTGNYGYTF	TGTGCCAGCAGTTACCTCAAGACAGGGAACTATGGCTACACCTTC
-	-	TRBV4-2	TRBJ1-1	CASSQVDRNTEAFF	TGTGCCAGCAGCCAAGTAGACAGGAACACTGAAGCTTTCTTT
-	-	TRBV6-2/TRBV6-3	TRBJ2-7	CASSYRLYGAYEQYF	TGTGCCAGCAGTTACCGACTCTATGGGGCCTACGAGCAGTACTTC
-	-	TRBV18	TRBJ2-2	CASSEQSTGELFF	TGTGCCAGCTCAGAACAGAGTACCGGGGAGCTGTTTTTT
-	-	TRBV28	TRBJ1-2	CASRPDGTNYGYTF	TGTGCCAGCAGACCGGACGGAACTAACTATGGCTACACCTTC
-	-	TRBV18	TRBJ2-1	CASSPQGHNEQFF	TGTGCCAGCTCACCACAGGGCCACAATGAGCAGTTCTTC
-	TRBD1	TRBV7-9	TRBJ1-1	CASSFSGTGRTEAFF	TGTGCCAGCAGCTTCTCCGGGACAGGGAGGACTGAAGCTTTCTTT
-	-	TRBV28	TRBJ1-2	CASSSHGYTF	TGTGCCAGCAGCTCCCATGGCTACACCTTC
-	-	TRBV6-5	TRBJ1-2	CASSYSGLDGYTF	TGTGCCAGCAGTTACTCCGGGCTAGATGGCTACACCTTC
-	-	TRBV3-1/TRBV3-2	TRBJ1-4	CASSHRQKLFF	TGTGCCAGCAGCCACCGTCAAAAACTGTTTTTT
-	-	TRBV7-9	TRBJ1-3	CASSPDRFGNTIYF	TGTGCCAGCAGCCCTGACAGGTTTGGAAACACCATATATTTT
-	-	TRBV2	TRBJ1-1	CANLDGKNTEAFF	TGTGCCAACCTAGACGGAAAGAACACTGAAGCTTTCTTT
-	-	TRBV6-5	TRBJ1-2	CASSYYSGGNYGYTF	TGTGCCAGCAGTTACTACTCGGGGGGCAACTATGGCTACACCTTC
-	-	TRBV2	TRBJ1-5	CASSGDTNQPQHF	TGTGCCAGCAGTGGGGACACGAATCAGCCCCAGCATTTT
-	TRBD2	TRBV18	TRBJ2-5	CASSPRTSGAGETQYF	TGTGCCAGCTCACCCCGGACTAGCGGGGCTGGAGAGACCCAGTACTTC